This T cell receptor beta chain was retrieved from a study of shared clonotypes between healthy human individuals. Study-level background: Each donor's CD4 naive and CD4 memory cells filled three plates apiece, CD8 naive two, and CD8 memory one. Study-wide points: In contrast to clonotypes shared by all four donors, non-shared clonotypes had lower generation probabilities.

Profiled with immunoSEQ multiplex PCR; TCRdb holds only in-frame clones, not every one. The sample has some 500,000 clones; almost 97% are singletons. CDR3 length equals 14 residues. Germline V CDR1 and CDR2: MNHNY, SVGAGI (reference sequence). V gave up 4 bases and J gave up 6 bases; unmatched junction bases: 5. The investigators split CD4+ cells into a CD45RA+ naive subset and a CD45RA-negative memory subset. As for this clone: Its antigen is undetermined.

This clonotype was sampled from a woman aged 25 to 39 in good health. The gene calls are TRBV6-6 and TRBJ2-7; 11 positions match TRBD1. Material: naive CD4+ T cells sorted from blood. Subset here: CD45RA+ positively selected. CDR3 protein: CASSSAGTGGEQYF. DNA for the CDR3: TGTGCCAGCAGTTCCGCCGGGACAGGGGGCGAGCAGTACTTC.